The present TCR beta chain was sequenced within a study of T cells in tuberculosis. The overall study: Sequenced TCRs come from CD1B-GMM tetramer-binding T cells.

General study points: Active tuberculosis TCR-alpha repertoires lay closer to GMM-specific TCRs than IGRA-negative controls, suggesting clonal expansion.

The CDR3 runs to 12 residues. Losses at the gene ends were 5 bases for V and 5 bases for J; bases not matched to a gene: 1. CDR1 is LNHDA and CDR2 is SQIVND in the germline V gene (reference sequence). In regard to this clone: Antigen specificity is unknown.

Only in-frame clones appear in the TCRdb table, and some are missing; sequencing was by immunoSEQ multiplex PCR. This sample yields about 31,000 clones, of which around 96% are seen a single time; approximately 6.2% belongs to the top ten. The sequence was obtained from a donor between 10 and 35 years old with latent tuberculosis or without tuberculosis infection. Sequenced: PBMCs. V usage is TRBV19 and J usage is TRBJ2-3, with 7 bases lining up with TRBD1. Here the CDR3 DNA reads TGTGCCAGTAGTTACAGGGGAGATACGCAGTATTTT. Protein sequence: CASSYRGDTQYF.